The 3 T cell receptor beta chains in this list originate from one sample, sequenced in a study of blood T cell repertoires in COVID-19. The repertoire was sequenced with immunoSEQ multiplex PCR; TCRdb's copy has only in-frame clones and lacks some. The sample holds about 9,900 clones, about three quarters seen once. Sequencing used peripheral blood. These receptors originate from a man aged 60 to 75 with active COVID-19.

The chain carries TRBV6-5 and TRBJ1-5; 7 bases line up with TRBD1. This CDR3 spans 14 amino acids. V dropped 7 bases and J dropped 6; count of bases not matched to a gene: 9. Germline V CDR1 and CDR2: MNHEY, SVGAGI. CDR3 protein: CASTRGTAGQPQHF. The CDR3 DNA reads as TGTGCCAGCACTCGGGGGACAGCTGGTCAGCCCCAGCATTTT.

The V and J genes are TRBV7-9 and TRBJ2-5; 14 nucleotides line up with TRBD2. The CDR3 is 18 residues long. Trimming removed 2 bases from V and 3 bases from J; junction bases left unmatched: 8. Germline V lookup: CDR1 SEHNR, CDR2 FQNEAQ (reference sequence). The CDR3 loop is CASSLWGTSGRGKETQYF. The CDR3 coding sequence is TGTGCCAGCAGCTTATGGGGGACTAGCGGGAGAGGGAAAGAGACCCAGTACTTC.

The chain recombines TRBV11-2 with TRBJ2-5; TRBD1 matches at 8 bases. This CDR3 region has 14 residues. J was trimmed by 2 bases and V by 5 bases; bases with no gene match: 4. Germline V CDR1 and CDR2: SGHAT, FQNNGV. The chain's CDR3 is CASSVGQGQETQYF. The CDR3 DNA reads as TGTGCCAGCAGCGTAGGACAGGGTCAAGAGACCCAGTACTTC.